Each of the 20 T cell receptor beta chains below was sequenced from the same sample in a study of T-cell reconstitution after alpha-beta-depleted transplantation in children. Unique molecular identifiers were built into the TCRbeta library. TCRdb passed the PCR reads through MiXCR, listing each CDR3 protein once. The sample has some 300,000 distinct CDR3 sequences; roughly a tenth are singletons. The sequenced sample was PBMCs, obtained before TCRalphabeta/CD19-depleted stem cell transplant. All receptors derive from a boy in the first two years of life with acute myeloid leukemia, due to receive a stem cell transplant.

The chain is built from TRBV7-9 and TRBJ1-1; 9 bases fit TRBD1. V shed 2 bases, J shed 11 bases, and the junction held 3 bases outside the gene matches. CDR3 length: 12 amino acids. From germline, CDR1 is SEHNR and CDR2 FQNEAQ (reference sequence). CDR3 residues: CASSLRDRAAFF. CDR3 DNA: TGTGCCAGCAGCTTACGGGACAGGGCGGCTTTCTTT.

At least ten counts were recorded for this clonotype. The chain joins TRBV4-3 to TRBJ2-3, with TRBD1 identical over 8 bases. Germline lookup yields CDR1 LGHNA and CDR2 YSLEER. The CDR3 spans 16 residues. V lost 0 bases and J lost 3; bases outside the gene matches: 5. CDR3: CASSQEGDRGTDTQYF. The DNA of the CDR3 is TGCGCCAGCAGCCAAGAAGGTGACAGGGGTACAGATACGCAGTATTTT.

This chain links TRBV12-3 or TRBV12-4 with TRBJ1-6, with 10 positions matching TRBD1. V was pared by 6 bases and J by 8 bases, with 4 bases of the junction left unmatched. The length of the CDR3 is 14 residues. The CDR3 is CASSRDRGYSPLHF. The CDR3 nucleotides read TGTGCCAGCAGCCGGGACAGGGGTTATTCACCCCTCCACTTT.

The sample holds many counts of this clonotype. CDR3 DNA: TGTGCCAGCAGTCTAATACTAGCGGGAGGAGTTCGGCAGACCCAGTACTTC. Amino acid sequence: CASSLILAGGVRQTQYF. V gene TRBV28 combines with J gene TRBJ2-5, with 12 bases fitting TRBD2. The CDR3 runs to 17 residues. CDR1 and CDR2 from the germline V gene are MDHEN and SYDVKM. Trimming took 5 bases from V and 6 from J; bases not matched to a gene: 13.

This clonotype was detected many times. The J gene is TRBJ2-7, the V gene TRBV24-1; 7 bases line up with TRBD1. CDR3 size: 11 residues. J was trimmed by 8 bases and V by 9 bases; bases with no gene match: 6. CDR1 KGHDR and CDR2 SFDVKD come from the germline V gene. The CDR3 DNA reads TGTGCCACCGTCTACAGGGGACAGCAGTACTTC. It yields the protein CATVYRGQQYF.

There are many counts of this clonotype. This chain joins TRBV6-1 and TRBJ1-5; D perhaps matches TRBD1 (6 bases). This CDR3 spans 15 amino acids. Germline CDR1 reads MNHNS; CDR2 reads SASEGT. V lost 4 bases and J lost 4, with 14 bases in between. The CDR3 protein is CASSGVTGWNQPQHF. Here the CDR3 DNA reads TGTGCCAGCAGTGGGGTGACAGGTTGGAATCAGCCCCAGCATTTT.

The sample holds a few counts of this clonotype. J is TRBJ1-3 and V is TRBV3-1, with 7 bases fitting TRBD1. From germline, CDR1 is LGHDT and CDR2 YNNKEL (reference sequence). The CDR3 is made up of 16 amino acids. V trimming: 4 bases; J trimming: 0 bases; junction bases outside the gene matches: 6. CDR3 in DNA: TGTGCCAGCAGCCTACCTGACAGGGCCTCTGGAAACACCATATATTTT. This codes for CASSLPDRASGNTIYF.

Concerning this clonotype: A single base separates this from a much larger clone, so it may be a read error. The genes are TRBV14 and TRBJ1-1; D not certain. V was shortened by 5 bases and J by 0 bases, with 7 bases between the two germline ends. CDR1 and CDR2 from the germline V gene are SGHDN and FVKESK. This CDR3 is built from 13 residues. In nucleotides, the CDR3 is TGTGCCAGCAGCGGACTGATGAACACTGAAGCTTTCTTT. Translating it yields CASSGLMNTEAFF.

In its sample, this clonotype was seen many times. This chain connects TRBV3-1 to TRBJ2-7, with 7 nucleotides matching TRBD2. The CDR3 is 17 amino acids. CDR1 LGHDT and CDR2 YNNKEL come from the germline V gene (reference sequence). V trimming: 0 bases; J trimming: 2 bases; junction bases outside the gene matches: 10. CDR3: CASSQEGTTSATYEQYF. DNA of the CDR3: TGTGCCAGCAGCCAAGAGGGGACTACTAGCGCAACCTACGAGCAGTACTTC.

This chain uses TRBV18 with TRBJ2-3, with D possibly matching TRBD1 (5 bases). CDR1 is KGHSH and CDR2 is LQKENI in the germline V gene. The CDR3 is made up of 15 amino acids. The V and J ends lost 1 base and 3 bases respectively, with 11 bases between them. In DNA, the CDR3 is TGTGCCAGCTCACCACAGGGGTTCGGGACAGATACGCAGTATTTT. Its protein is CASSPQGFGTDTQYF.

This clonotype was seen only a few times. The chain couples TRBV24-1 to TRBJ2-1; perhaps TRBD2 as D (6 bases). The CDR3 covers 13 residues. V lost 5 bases to trimming and J lost 3 bases, with 7 bases between them. Per the germline V gene, CDR1 is KGHDR and CDR2 is SFDVKD. CDR3 DNA: TGTGCCACCAGTGGGGGGGACTACAATGAGCAGTTCTTC. It specifies CATSGGDYNEQFF.

This clonotype occurred many times. This chain uses TRBV4-2 with TRBJ2-1; D not certain. V was pared by 0 bases and J by 8 bases, with 2 bases between. Germline V lookup: CDR1 LGHNA, CDR2 YNFKEQ. The CDR3 loop spans 11 amino acids. The chain's CDR3 is CASSQDHEQFF. CDR3 DNA: TGTGCCAGCAGCCAAGATCATGAGCAGTTCTTC.

This clonotype was detected ten times or more. The genes are TRBV12-3 or TRBV12-4 and TRBJ2-2; 7 bases map to TRBD1. V lost 2 bases to trimming and J lost 7 bases; unmatched junction nucleotides: 10. This CDR3 has 16 amino acids. The CDR3 spells CASSLPNRGRSGELFF. CDR3 in DNA: TGTGCCAGCAGTTTACCTAACAGGGGACGGAGCGGGGAGCTGTTTTTT.

This clonotype has only a few counts. The chain has TRBV4-3 and TRBJ2-1; 10 bases are shared with TRBD2. V lost 0 bases and J lost 9; bases outside the gene matches: 5. This CDR3 comprises 15 residues. In germline, CDR1 is LGHNA, CDR2 YSLEER. CDR3 amino acids: CASSQDLAGGSEQFF. The CDR3 DNA reads TGCGCCAGCAGCCAAGATTTAGCGGGAGGTTCTGAGCAGTTCTTC.

This clonotype was counted between two and nine times. The chain carries TRBV5-6 and TRBJ2-1; 11 bases line up with TRBD1. V dropped 3 bases and J dropped 4; count of bases not matched to a gene: 9. This CDR3 spans 17 amino acids. CDR1 and CDR2 from the germline V gene are SGHDT and YYEEEE. The DNA of the CDR3 is TGTGCCAGCAGCTGGGGGACAGGGGGTTTCCCTTACAATGAGCAGTTCTTC. Its translation is CASSWGTGGFPYNEQFF. The complete variable domain, with remaining parts taken from reference TRBV5-6 and TRBJ2-1, reads DAGVTQSPTHLIKTRGQQVTLRCSPKSGHDTVSWYQQALGQGPQFIFQYYEEEERQRGNFPDRFSGHQFPNYSSELNVNALLLGDSALYLCASSWGTGGFPYNEQFFGPGTRLTVL.

This clonotype was observed many times. V and J are TRBV3-1 and TRBJ1-2, with 7 bases fitting TRBD1. Trimming at V came to 4 bases and at J to 5 bases, leaving 10 bases not matched to a gene. Germline lookup yields CDR1 LGHDT and CDR2 YNNKEL (reference sequence). The CDR3 loop spans 15 amino acids. In DNA form, the CDR3 reads TGTGCCAGCAGCCCAGGACAGGAGCGCCCTTATGGCTACACCTTC. Protein: CASSPGQERPYGYTF.

This clonotype was observed many times. The rearrangement links TRBV7-6 to TRBJ2-7; 9 positions agree with TRBD2. The CDR3 has 14 amino acids. With V trimmed by 4 bases and J by 4 bases, 5 bases remained unmatched. Germline CDR1 reads SGHVS; CDR2 reads FNYEAQ. The CDR3 spells CASSWTREGYEQYF. The CDR3 DNA sequence: TGTGCCAGCAGCTGGACGCGGGAGGGTTACGAGCAGTACTTC.

This clonotype was found many times. Here the CDR3 DNA reads TGTGCCAGCAGCTTAGCGCCGAAGATGGCAGGGAGGAAAGAGACCCAGTACTTC. Translated, it gives CASSLAPKMAGRKETQYF. The chain combines TRBV7-2 with TRBJ2-5; TRBD2 might be the D (6 bases). The CDR3 covers 18 residues. Germline-derived CDR1 and CDR2 are SGHTA and FQGNSA. The germline V and J ends were trimmed by 0 bases and 3 bases, with 20 bases remaining between them.

This clonotype was counted many times. The V gene is TRBV29-1, the J gene TRBJ1-3; D unresolved. CDR1 and CDR2 (germline): SQVTM, ANQGSEA. This CDR3 region has 11 residues. V lost 3 bases and J 2 bases, leaving 2 bases between the germline ends. Written as DNA, the CDR3 is TGCAGCGTTGACACTGGAAACACCATATATTTT. Translation: CSVDTGNTIYF.

The chain uses TRBV30 and TRBJ2-2; 10 nucleotides line up with TRBD2. V shed 0 bases and J 6 bases; nucleotides not matched to a gene: 16. Per germline, CDR1 GTSNPN and CDR2 SVGIG (reference sequence). The CDR3 runs 19 residues. The CDR3 nucleotides are TGTGCCTGGAGTGTAACCTGGGTCGCAGCGGGGGGGCCATCCGGGGAGCTGTTTTTT. Its translation: CAWSVTWVAAGGPSGELFF.